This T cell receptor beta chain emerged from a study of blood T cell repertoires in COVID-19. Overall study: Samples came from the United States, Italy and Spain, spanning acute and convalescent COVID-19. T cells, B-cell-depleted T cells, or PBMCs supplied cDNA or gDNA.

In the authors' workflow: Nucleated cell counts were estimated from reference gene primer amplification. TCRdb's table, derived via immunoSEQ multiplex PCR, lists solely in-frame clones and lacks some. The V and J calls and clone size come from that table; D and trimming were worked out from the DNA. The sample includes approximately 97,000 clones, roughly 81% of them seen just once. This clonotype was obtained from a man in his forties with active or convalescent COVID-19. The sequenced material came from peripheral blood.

The chain's CDR3 is CASSPRQGNTEAFF. The CDR3 nucleotides read TGCGCCAGCAGCCCGAGACAGGGGAACACTGAAGCTTTCTTT. The chain uses TRBV4-3 and TRBJ1-1; TRBD1 matches at 7 bases. Trimming took 4 bases from V and 1 from J; bases not matched to a gene: 3. The CDR3 has 14 amino acids. CDR1 LGHNA and CDR2 YSLEER come from the germline V gene.